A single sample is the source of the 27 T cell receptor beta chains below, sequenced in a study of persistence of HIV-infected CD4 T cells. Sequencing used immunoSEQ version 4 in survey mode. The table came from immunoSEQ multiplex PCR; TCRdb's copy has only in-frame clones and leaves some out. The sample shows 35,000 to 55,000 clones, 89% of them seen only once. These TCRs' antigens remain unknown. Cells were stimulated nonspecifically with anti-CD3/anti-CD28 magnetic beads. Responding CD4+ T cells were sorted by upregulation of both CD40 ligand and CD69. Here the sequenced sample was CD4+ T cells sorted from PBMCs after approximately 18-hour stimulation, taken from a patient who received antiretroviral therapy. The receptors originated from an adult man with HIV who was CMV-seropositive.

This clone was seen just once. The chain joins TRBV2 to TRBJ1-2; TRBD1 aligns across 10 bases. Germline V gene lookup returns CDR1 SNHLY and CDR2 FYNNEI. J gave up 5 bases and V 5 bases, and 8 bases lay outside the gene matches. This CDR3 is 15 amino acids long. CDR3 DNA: TGTGCCAGCAGTCTCAGGGACAGGGGAAGGTATGGCTACACCTTC. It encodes CASSLRDRGRYGYTF.

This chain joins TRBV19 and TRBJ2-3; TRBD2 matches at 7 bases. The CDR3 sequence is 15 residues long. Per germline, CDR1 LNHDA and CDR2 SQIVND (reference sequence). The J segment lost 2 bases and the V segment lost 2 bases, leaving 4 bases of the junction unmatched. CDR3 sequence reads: CASSILGGNTDTQYF. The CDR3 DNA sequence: TGTGCCAGTAGTATATTGGGGGGGAACACAGATACGCAGTATTTT.

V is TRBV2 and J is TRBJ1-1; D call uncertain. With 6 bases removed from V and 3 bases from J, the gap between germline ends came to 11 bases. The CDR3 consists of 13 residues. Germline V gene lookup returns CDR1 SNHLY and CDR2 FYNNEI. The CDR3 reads CASSLLGDTEAFF. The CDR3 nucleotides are TGTGCCAGCAGCTTACTCGGGGACACTGAAGCTTTCTTT.

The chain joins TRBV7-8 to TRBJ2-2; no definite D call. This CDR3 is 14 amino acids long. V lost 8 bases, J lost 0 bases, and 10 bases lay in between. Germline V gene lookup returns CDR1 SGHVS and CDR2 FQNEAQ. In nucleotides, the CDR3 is TGTGCCAGCGGGAAGGAAACGAACACCGGGGAGCTGTTTTTT. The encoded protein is CASGKETNTGELFF.

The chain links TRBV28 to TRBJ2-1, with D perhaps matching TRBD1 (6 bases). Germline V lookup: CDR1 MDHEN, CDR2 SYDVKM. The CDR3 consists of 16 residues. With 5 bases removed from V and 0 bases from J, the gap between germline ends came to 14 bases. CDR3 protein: CASSALGASSYNEQFF. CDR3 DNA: TGTGCCAGCAGTGCCCTGGGGGCAAGCTCCTACAATGAGCAGTTCTTC.

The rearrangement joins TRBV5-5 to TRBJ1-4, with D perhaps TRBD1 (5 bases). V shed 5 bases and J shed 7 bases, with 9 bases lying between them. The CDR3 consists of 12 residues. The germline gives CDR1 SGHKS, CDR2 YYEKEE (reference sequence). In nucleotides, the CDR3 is TGTGCCAGCAGTTGGGACGGTGAAAAACTGTTTTTT. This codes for CASSWDGEKLFF.

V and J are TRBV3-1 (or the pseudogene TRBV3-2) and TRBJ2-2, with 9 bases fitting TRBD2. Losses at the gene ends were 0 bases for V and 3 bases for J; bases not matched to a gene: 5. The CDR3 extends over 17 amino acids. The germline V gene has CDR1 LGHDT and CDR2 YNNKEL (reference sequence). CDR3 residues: CASSQEAVAGDTGELFF. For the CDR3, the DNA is TGTGCCAGCAGCCAAGAGGCGGTAGCGGGGGACACCGGGGAGCTGTTTTTT.

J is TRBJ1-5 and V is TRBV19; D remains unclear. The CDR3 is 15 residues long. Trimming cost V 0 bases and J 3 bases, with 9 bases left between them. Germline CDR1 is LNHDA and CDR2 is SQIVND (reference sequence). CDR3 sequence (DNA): TGTGCCAGTAGTATAGATCGCGGACTCAATCAGCCCCAGCATTTT. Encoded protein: CASSIDRGLNQPQHF. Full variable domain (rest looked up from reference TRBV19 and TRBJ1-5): DGGITQSPKYLFRKEGQNVTLSCEQNLNHDAMYWYRQDPGQGLRLIYYSQIVNDFQKGDIAEGYSVSREKKESFPLTVTSAQKNPTAFYLCASSIDRGLNQPQHFGDGTRLSIL.

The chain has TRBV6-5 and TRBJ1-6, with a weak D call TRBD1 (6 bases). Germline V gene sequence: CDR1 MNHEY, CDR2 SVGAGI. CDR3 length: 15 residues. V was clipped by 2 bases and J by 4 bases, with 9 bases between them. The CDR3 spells CASSYGTPYNSPLHF. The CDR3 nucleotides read TGTGCCAGCAGTTACGGGACACCATATAATTCACCCCTCCACTTT.

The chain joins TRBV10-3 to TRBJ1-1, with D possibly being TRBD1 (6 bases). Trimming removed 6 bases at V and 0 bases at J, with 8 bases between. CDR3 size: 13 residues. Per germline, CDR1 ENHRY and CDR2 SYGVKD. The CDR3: CAIRDSLNTEAFF. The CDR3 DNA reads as TGTGCCATCAGGGACAGCTTGAACACTGAAGCTTTCTTT.

The CDR3 is CASSWRGARTYEKLFF. DNA for the CDR3: TGTGCCAGCAGCTGGAGAGGGGCGCGGACATATGAAAAACTGTTTTTT. The V gene is TRBV11-2, the J gene TRBJ1-4, with D possibly matching TRBD1 (5 bases). V was clipped by 4 bases and J by 6 bases, with 18 bases between them. Germline CDR1 and CDR2: SGHAT and FQNNGV. CDR3 length: 16 residues.

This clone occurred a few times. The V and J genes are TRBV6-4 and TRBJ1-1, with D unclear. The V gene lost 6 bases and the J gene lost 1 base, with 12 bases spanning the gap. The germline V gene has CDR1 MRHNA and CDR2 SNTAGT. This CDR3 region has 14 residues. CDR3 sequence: CASRLTIGNTEAFF. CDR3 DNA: TGTGCCAGCAGATTGACGATCGGGAACACTGAAGCTTTCTTT.

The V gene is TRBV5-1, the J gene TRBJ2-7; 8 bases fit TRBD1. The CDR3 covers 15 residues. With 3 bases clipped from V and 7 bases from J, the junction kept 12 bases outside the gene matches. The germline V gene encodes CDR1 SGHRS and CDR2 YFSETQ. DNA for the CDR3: TGCGCCAGCAGCTCCCTGACAGGGGCGGGGAAGGAGCAGTACTTC. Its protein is CASSSLTGAGKEQYF.

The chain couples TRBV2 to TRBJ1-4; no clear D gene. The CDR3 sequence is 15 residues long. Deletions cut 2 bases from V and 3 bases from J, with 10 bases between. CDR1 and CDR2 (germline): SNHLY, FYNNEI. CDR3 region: CASSERWQPNEKLFF. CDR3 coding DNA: TGTGCCAGCAGTGAAAGGTGGCAGCCTAATGAAAAACTGTTTTTT. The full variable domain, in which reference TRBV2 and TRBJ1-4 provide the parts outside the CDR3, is EPEVTQTPSHQVTQMGQEVILRCVPISNHLYFYWYRQILGQKVEFLVSFYNNEISEKSEIFDDQFSVERPDGSNFTLKIRSTKLEDSAMYFCASSERWQPNEKLFFGSGTQLSVL.

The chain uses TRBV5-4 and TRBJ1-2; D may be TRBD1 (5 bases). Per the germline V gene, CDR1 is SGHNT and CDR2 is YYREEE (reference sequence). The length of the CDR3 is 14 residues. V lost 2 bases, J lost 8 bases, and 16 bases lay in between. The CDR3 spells CASSLLAANRGYTF. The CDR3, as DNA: TGTGCCAGCAGCTTATTGGCTGCCAACAGGGGCTACACCTTC. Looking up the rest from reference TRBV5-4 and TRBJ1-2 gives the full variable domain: ETGVTQSPTHLIKTRGQQVTLRCSSQSGHNTVSWYQQALGQGPQFIFQYYREEENGRGNFPPRFSGLQFPNYSSELNVNALELDDSALYLCASSLLAANRGYTFGSGTRLTVV.

CDR3 sequence (DNA): TGTGCCAGCAGTGGACAGGGGGCGCCCAACACCGGGGAGCTGTTTTTT. Its protein is CASSGQGAPNTGELFF. V and J are TRBV2 and TRBJ2-2; 10 bases map to TRBD1. The CDR3 covers 16 residues. The V gene end was trimmed by 4 bases and the J gene end by 2 bases; junction bases not matched to a gene: 4. Germline CDR1 and CDR2: SNHLY and FYNNEI.

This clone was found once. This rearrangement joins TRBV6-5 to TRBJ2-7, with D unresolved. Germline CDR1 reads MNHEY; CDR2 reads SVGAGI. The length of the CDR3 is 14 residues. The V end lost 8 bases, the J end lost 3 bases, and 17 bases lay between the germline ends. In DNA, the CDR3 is TGTGCCAGCTCCCCCCGAGGCTATCTCTACGAGCAGTACTTC. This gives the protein CASSPRGYLYEQYF.

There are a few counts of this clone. CDR3 DNA: TGCAGCGCAAGACCGGGGGCTCTGACTGAAGCTTTCTTT. Encoded protein: CSARPGALTEAFF. The chain joins TRBV29-1 to TRBJ1-1, with TRBD1 as a possible D gene (6 bases). The V end was cut by 7 bases, the J end by 5 bases, with 17 bases between. The germline CDR1 and CDR2 sequences are SQVTM and ANQGSEA. CDR3 length equals 13 residues. The complete variable domain, with remaining parts taken from reference TRBV29-1 and TRBJ1-1, reads SAVISQKPSRDICQRGTSLTIQCQVDSQVTMMFWYRQQPGQSLTLIATANQGSEATYESGFVIDKFPISRPNLTFSTLTVSNMSPEDSSIYLCSARPGALTEAFFGQGTRLTVV.

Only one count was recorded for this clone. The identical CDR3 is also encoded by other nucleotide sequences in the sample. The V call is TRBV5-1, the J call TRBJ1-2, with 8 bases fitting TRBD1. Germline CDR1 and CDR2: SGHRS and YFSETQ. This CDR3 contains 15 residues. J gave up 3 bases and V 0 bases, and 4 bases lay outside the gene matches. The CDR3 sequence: CASSLGQGRDYGYTF. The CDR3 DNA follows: TGCGCCAGCAGCTTGGGACAGGGGAGGGACTATGGCTACACCTTC.

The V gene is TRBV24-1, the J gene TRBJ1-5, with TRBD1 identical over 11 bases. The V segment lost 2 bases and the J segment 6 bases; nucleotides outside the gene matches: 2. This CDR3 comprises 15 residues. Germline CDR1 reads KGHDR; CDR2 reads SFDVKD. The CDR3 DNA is TGTGCCACCAGTGATTCCGGGACAGGGGGTCAGCCCCAGCATTTT. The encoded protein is CATSDSGTGGQPQHF.

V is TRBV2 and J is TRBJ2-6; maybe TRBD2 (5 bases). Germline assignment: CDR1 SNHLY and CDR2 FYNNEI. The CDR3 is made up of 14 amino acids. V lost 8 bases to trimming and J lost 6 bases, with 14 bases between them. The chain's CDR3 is CASGLRGLANVLTF. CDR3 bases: TGTGCCAGCGGGTTACGGGGTTTGGCCAACGTCCTGACTTTC.

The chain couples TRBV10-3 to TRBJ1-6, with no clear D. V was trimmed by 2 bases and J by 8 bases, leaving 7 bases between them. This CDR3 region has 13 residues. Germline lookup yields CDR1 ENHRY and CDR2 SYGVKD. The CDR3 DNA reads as TGTGCCATCAGTGAGCAGGAGGATTCACCCCTCCACTTT. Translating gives CAISEQEDSPLHF.

CDR3 in DNA: TGTGCCAGCAATATACAGCTTGGGGCGACTGAAGCTTTCTTT. It is translated as CASNIQLGATEAFF. This chain uses TRBV6-5 with TRBJ1-1; D is perhaps TRBD1 (5 bases). CDR1 MNHEY and CDR2 SVGAGI come from the germline V gene. The length of the CDR3 is 14 residues. Trimming left V 7 bases short and J 5 bases short, with 17 bases between.

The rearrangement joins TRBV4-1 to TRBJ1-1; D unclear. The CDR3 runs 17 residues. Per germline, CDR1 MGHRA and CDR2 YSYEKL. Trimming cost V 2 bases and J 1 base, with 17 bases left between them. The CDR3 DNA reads TGCGCCAGCAGCCAATACACTCCCGGACGGACGAACACTGAAGCTTTCTTT. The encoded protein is CASSQYTPGRTNTEAFF.

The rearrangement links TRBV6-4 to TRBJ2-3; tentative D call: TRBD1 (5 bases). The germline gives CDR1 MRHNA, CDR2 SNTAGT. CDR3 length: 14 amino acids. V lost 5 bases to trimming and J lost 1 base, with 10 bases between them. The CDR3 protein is CASSLEGGTDTQYF. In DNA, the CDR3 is TGTGCCAGCAGTCTAGAAGGGGGCACAGATACGCAGTATTTT.

The CDR3 loop reads CASSLDRGPSRGEPLHF. CDR3 DNA: TGCGCCAGCAGCCTGGACAGGGGCCCGTCGAGAGGAGAACCCCTCCACTTT. The chain is built from TRBV5-1 and TRBJ1-6; 9 bases are a match to TRBD1. The trim removed 4 bases at V and 12 bases at J, leaving 17 bases unmatched. The CDR3 runs 17 residues. Germline CDR1 and CDR2: SGHRS and YFSETQ. Full variable domain (rest looked up from reference TRBV5-1 and TRBJ1-6): KAGVTQTPRYLIKTRGQQVTLSCSPISGHRSVSWYQQTPGQGLQFLFEYFSETQRNKGNFPGRFSGRQFSNSRSEMNVSTLELGDSALYLCASSLDRGPSRGEPLHFGNGTRLTVT.

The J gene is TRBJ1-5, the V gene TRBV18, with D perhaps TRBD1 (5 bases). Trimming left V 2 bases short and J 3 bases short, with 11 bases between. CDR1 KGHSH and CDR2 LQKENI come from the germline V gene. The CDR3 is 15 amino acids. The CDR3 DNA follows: TGTGCCAGCTCACCAGCAGGGCAATCCAATCAGCCCCAGCATTTT. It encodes CASSPAGQSNQPQHF. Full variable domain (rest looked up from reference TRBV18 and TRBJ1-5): NAGVMQNPRHLVRRRGQEARLRCSPMKGHSHVYWYRQLPEEGLKFMVYLQKENIIDESGMPKERFSAEFPKEGPSILRIQQVVRGDSAAYFCASSPAGQSNQPQHFGDGTRLSIL.